The following is a TCR beta chain sequence with its context. PCR used 60 Vbeta primers and 13 Jbeta primers. Here immunoSEQ multiplex PCR was the method, and the copy in TCRdb shows in-frame clones only, minus some. Of roughly 110,000 clones in the sample, around 77% were seen once. The source of the sample is a study of cytomegalovirus exposure and HLA in healthy donors. Study summary: Earlier sequencing of 150 million to 200 million T cells yielded nearly 120 million unique TCR beta sequences.

The germline gives CDR1 SGHNT, CDR2 YENEEA. The CDR3 is 16 amino acids. The ends were cut back, 2 bases at V and 1 base at J, with 15 bases in the middle. This clonotype originated in a woman in her thirties in good health and CMV-seropositive. The chain recombines TRBV11-3 with TRBJ2-7; D may be TRBD1 (5 bases). The sequenced material came from PBMCs. CDR3 amino acids: CASSLMFSDISYEQYF. The DNA for the CDR3 is TGTGCCAGCAGCTTAATGTTTTCGGACATATCCTACGAGCAGTACTTC.